This TCR beta chain was retrieved from a study of regulatory T cells in long-lasting Graves disease. Study details: Freshly diagnosed Graves' patients had used antithyroid drugs for under 3 months.

This CDR3 spans 15 amino acids. V gave up 3 bases and J gave up 5 bases, with 13 bases separating them. Germline V gene data show CDR1 as PRHDT and CDR2 as FYEKMQ (reference sequence). Time point indicated: newly diagnosed GD, antithyroid drugs for less than 3 months. RNA extracted from PBMCs served as the sequencing template. Patients met American Thyroid Association criteria for Graves' disease. Researchers made TCR beta libraries by using iRepertoire HTBI primers and running Arm-PCR on CDR3 regions. TCRdb redid the calling of the multiplex PCR reads with MiXCR, one entry per CDR3 protein. The sample carries hundreds of thousands of distinct CDR3 sequences, roughly 14% recorded once. Study-wide findings and caveats: The analysis examined peripheral blood only and excluded thyroid tissue.

There are many counts of this clonotype. The antigen remains undetermined. Separately, the same data were catalogued under a study of T cells in Graves' hyperthyroidism and ophthalmopathy. From that report: Subjects aged 18 to 65 presented with newly diagnosed hyperthyroidism of less than 2 months' duration.

The input for sequencing was peripheral blood mononuclear cells (PBMCs), taken at new diagnosis, from a patient treated with antithyroid drugs. The chain joins TRBV13 to TRBJ2-2, with a weak D call TRBD2 (5 bases). This TCR was recovered from a man in his thirties or forties with Graves disease. The chain's CDR3 is CASSFGLFHTGELFF. CDR3 bases: TGTGCCAGCAGCTTTGGACTTTTTCATACCGGGGAGCTGTTTTTT.